One and the same sample provided the 8 T cell receptor beta chains below, sequenced in a study of blood T cell repertoires in COVID-19. Measured with immunoSEQ multiplex PCR; TCRdb has only the in-frame clones, and not every one. Among 250,000 or so clones listed, around 82% were seen once. The sequencing sample was made of peripheral blood. These receptors were taken from a woman aged 65 to 85 with acute or convalescent COVID-19.

This chain uses TRBV3-1 (or the pseudogene TRBV3-2) with TRBJ1-2, with D tentatively TRBD1 (5 bases). V was cut by 5 bases and J by 5 bases, with 9 bases left in between. This CDR3 contains 12 residues. Per the germline V gene, CDR1 is LGHDT and CDR2 is YNNKEL (reference sequence). CDR3 nucleotides: TGTGCCAGCAGCTATCAGGGATATGGCTACACCTTC. Translation: CASSYQGYGYTF.

The chain uses TRBV3-1 (or the pseudogene TRBV3-2) and TRBJ1-1; a possible D gene is TRBD1 (6 bases). V was shortened by 1 base and J by 0 bases, with 12 bases between the two germline ends. The germline CDR1 and CDR2 sequences are LGHDT and YNNKEL (reference sequence). This CDR3 is built from 16 residues. CDR3 DNA sequence: TGTGCCAGCAGCCAAGTACCGGGACAAGTGAACACTGAAGCTTTCTTT. Translating gives CASSQVPGQVNTEAFF.

The chain combines TRBV5-1 with TRBJ2-4, with 8 bases lining up with TRBD1. V lost 4 bases to trimming and J lost 0 bases; unmatched junction nucleotides: 12. This CDR3 is 18 amino acids long. The germline CDR1 and CDR2 sequences are SGHRS and YFSETQ. The CDR3 bases are TGCGCCAGCAGCCCCAGCCCGACAGGGGAAGGAGCCAAAAACATTCAGTACTTC. This encodes CASSPSPTGEGAKNIQYF.

The sample holds one count of this clone. V usage is TRBV28 and J usage is TRBJ1-2; no reliable D call. Germline V gene data show CDR1 as MDHEN and CDR2 as SYDVKM. This CDR3 has 14 residues. Trimming shortened V by 2 bases and J by 9 bases, and 16 bases separated the two germline ends. CDR3 DNA sequence: TGTGCCAGCAGTTTAGCGGGCCCCGTGGTGAGCTACACCTTC. The encoded protein is CASSLAGPVVSYTF.

The chain is built from TRBV6-5 and TRBJ1-2; D not certain. This CDR3 is 16 amino acids long. With 0 bases removed from V and 4 bases from J, the gap between germline ends came to 15 bases. The V gene's germline CDR1 is MNHEY and CDR2 SVGAGI. The DNA for the CDR3 is TGTGCCAGCAGTTACTCGATCGGGAAGTGGGGCTATGGCTACACCTTC. The encoded protein is CASSYSIGKWGYGYTF.

The chain uses TRBV7-2 and TRBJ2-5; 12 nucleotides agree with TRBD1. This CDR3 region has 15 residues. J was trimmed by 6 bases and V by 5 bases; bases with no gene match: 7. Germline V gene sequence: CDR1 SGHTA, CDR2 FQGNSA. The CDR3 DNA sequence: TGTGCCAGCAGCCAGGCGGGACAGGGGGCTCAGACCCAGTACTTC. This gives the protein CASSQAGQGAQTQYF.

CDR3 DNA: TGTGCCAGCAACAGACAGGGAAACACCATATATTTT. The encoded protein is CASNRQGNTIYF. This sequence joins TRBV12-3 or TRBV12-4 and TRBJ1-3; possibly TRBD1 for D (5 bases). The CDR3 is 12 residues long. Trimming pared 7 bases from V and 4 bases from J, leaving 8 bases between.

The table lists this clone with a count of one. This chain connects TRBV7-9 to TRBJ2-7, with D tentatively TRBD1 (6 bases). The CDR3 length is 14 residues. Germline loops: CDR1 SEHNR, CDR2 FQNEAQ (reference sequence). Trimming shortened V by 5 bases and J by 4 bases, and 15 bases separated the two germline ends. The DNA for the CDR3 is TGTGCCAGCAGCAAATTACAGGGATCTTACGAGCAGTACTTC. Amino acids: CASSKLQGSYEQYF. Full variable domain (outside the CDR3, taken from reference TRBV7-9 and TRBJ2-7): DTGVSQNPRHKITKRGQNVTFRCDPISEHNRLYWYRQTLGQGPEFLTYFQNEAQLEKSRLLSDRFSAERPKGSFSTLEIQRTEQGDSAMYLCASSKLQGSYEQYFGPGTRLTVT.